One and the same sample provided the 9 T cell receptor beta chains below, sequenced in a study of human T cells and chemical hapten exposure. Time point specified: patch test 3, about 24 weeks after DPC sensitization. Treatment of the sample: therapeutic diphenylcyclopropenone sensitization with weekly scalp DPC. TCRdb reprocessed the RACE reads via MiXCR and lists one record per CDR3 protein. The sample includes fewer than 200,000 distinct CDR3 sequences, around 30% of them seen just once. Sequencing used whole blood, obtained in connection with sensitization to the hapten diphenylcyclopropenone (DPC). These receptors all stem from a woman aged 18-29 years with alopecia areata. Some clones in this sample may be carry-over from other donors' samples.

This clonotype has more than one count but fewer than ten. This chain links TRBV12-3 or TRBV12-4 with TRBJ2-3, with 7 bases identical to TRBD2. This CDR3 spans 16 amino acids. The ends lost 7 bases at V and 2 bases at J; junction bases unmatched: 12. The CDR3 protein is CASILLGGDLTDTQYF. The CDR3 DNA is TGTGCCAGCATCCTCCTGGGGGGGGACCTCACAGATACGCAGTATTTT.

This clonotype has only a few counts. CDR3 nucleotide sequence: TGCAGTGCTAGTCTTGCAAACACCGGGGAGCTGTTTTTT. This encodes CSASLANTGELFF. The gene calls are TRBV20-1 and TRBJ2-2; D is uncertain. V was trimmed by 3 bases and J by 2 bases, leaving 7 bases between them. The CDR3 sequence is 13 residues long. CDR1 is DFQATT and CDR2 is SNEGSKA in the germline V gene (reference sequence).

This clonotype has more than one count but fewer than ten. CDR3 bases: TGTGCCAGCAGCTTACAGTATTTT. Amino acids: CASSLQYF. The chain uses TRBV7-9 and TRBJ2-3; the D is unclear. The V gene's germline CDR1 is SEHNR and CDR2 FQNEAQ (reference sequence). V lost 2 bases to trimming and J lost 12 bases, with 0 bases between them. This CDR3 has 8 residues.

The rearrangement uses TRBV29-1 and TRBJ1-5; D gene ambiguous. V lost 4 bases to trimming and J lost 3 bases, with 13 bases between them. This CDR3 contains 14 residues. Germline V gene data show CDR1 as SQVTM and CDR2 as ANQGSEA. For the CDR3, the DNA is TGCAGCGTTGCTGGGCAGGCCTCCAATCAGCCCCAGCATTTT. Protein product: CSVAGQASNQPQHF.

The CDR3 loop reads CASSEWGAGNTIYF. The CDR3 DNA reads as TGTGCCAGCAGTGAATGGGGGGCTGGAAACACCATATATTTT. The chain employs TRBV25-1 and TRBJ1-3; D may be TRBD1 (5 bases). Germline CDR1 reads MGHDK; CDR2 reads SYGVNS. Deletions cut 1 base from V and 2 bases from J, with 6 bases between. The CDR3 is made up of 14 amino acids.

This sequence joins TRBV10-2 and TRBJ2-7; no reliable D call. The CDR3 is 13 amino acids. The V and J ends lost 8 bases and 4 bases respectively, with 15 bases between them. Germline V gene lookup returns CDR1 WSHSY and CDR2 SAAADI. CDR3 protein: CASAERLLYEQYF. The CDR3 DNA reads as TGCGCCAGCGCGGAGCGCCTGCTTTACGAGCAGTACTTC.

V usage is TRBV11-2 and J usage is TRBJ1-1; maybe TRBD1 (5 bases). There are 13 residues in the CDR3. Germline CDR1 SGHAT, CDR2 FQNNGV. V was trimmed by 2 bases and J by 8 bases, leaving 12 bases between them. The CDR3 loop reads CASSLIPRAEAFF. The CDR3 DNA follows: TGTGCCAGCAGCTTAATTCCCAGGGCGGAAGCTTTCTTT.

This clonotype came up a few times. The chain links TRBV25-1 to TRBJ2-3; D uncertain. The CDR3 has 16 residues. Per germline, CDR1 MGHDK and CDR2 SYGVNS. The V gene lost 1 base and the J gene lost 0 bases, with 11 bases spanning the gap. CDR3 in DNA: TGTGCCAGCAGTGAATTTGCGGCAGCTAGCACAGATACGCAGTATTTT. It translates to CASSEFAAASTDTQYF.

V and J are TRBV10-3 and TRBJ2-2, with D possibly TRBD1 on 5 matching bases. From germline, CDR1 is ENHRY and CDR2 SYGVKD. The CDR3 has 14 residues. V shed 2 bases and J shed 2 bases, with 6 bases lying between them. In nucleotides, the CDR3 is TGTGCCATCAGTGAGGGGGCCAACACCGGGGAGCTGTTTTTT. Its protein product is CAISEGANTGELFF.